This is a list of T cell receptor beta chains from one sample in a study of blood T cell repertoires in COVID-19. Produced via immunoSEQ multiplex PCR; TCRdb's table is partial and in-frame only. The sample lists some 300,000 clones, roughly 89% occurring once. The sequenced material came from peripheral blood. The receptors shown here come from a woman younger than 45 with COVID-19, enrolled during active disease. Each CDR3 is given with its conserved first and last residue. Fields, in order: V gene, J gene, D gene, clone size, CDR3 protein, CDR3 DNA. D genes are given only for firm matches. Rows give clone size only sometimes, using once, few, many, or a class for an expanded clone.

V gene: TRBV7-2
J gene: TRBJ2-7
D gene: TRBD2
clone size: -
CDR3 protein: CASSKRPSGGTVYEQYF
CDR3 DNA: TGTGCCAGCAGCAAAAGACCTAGCGGGGGGACCGTATACGAGCAGTACTTC

V gene: TRBV5-1
J gene: TRBJ1-3
D gene: -
clone size: -
CDR3 protein: CASSLAGRYSGNTIYF
CDR3 DNA: TGCGCCAGCAGCTTGGCAGGCAGGTACTCTGGAAACACCATATATTTT

V gene: TRBV5-1
J gene: TRBJ2-5
D gene: -
clone size: -
CDR3 protein: CASSSSPPRRETQYF
CDR3 DNA: TGCGCCAGCAGCTCTAGCCCCCCCAGGCGAGAGACCCAGTACTTC

V gene: TRBV5-5
J gene: TRBJ2-3
D gene: TRBD2
clone size: once
CDR3 protein: CASSSADSGGPTDTQYF
CDR3 DNA: TGTGCCAGCAGCTCCGCGGATAGCGGGGGACCCACAGATACGCAGTATTTT

V gene: TRBV18
J gene: TRBJ2-7
D gene: TRBD1
clone size: -
CDR3 protein: CASSPDRAEQYF
CDR3 DNA: TGTGCCAGCTCTCCGGACAGGGCCGAGCAGTACTTC

V gene: TRBV9
J gene: TRBJ1-1
D gene: -
clone size: -
CDR3 protein: CASSFIQEGTEAFF
CDR3 DNA: TGTGCCAGCAGCTTCATCCAGGAGGGCACTGAAGCTTTCTTT

V gene: TRBV7-2
J gene: TRBJ2-7
D gene: TRBD2
clone size: -
CDR3 protein: CASSPAGGPYYEQYF
CDR3 DNA: TGTGCCAGCAGCCCAGCGGGGGGCCCCTACTACGAGCAGTACTTC

V gene: TRBV5-1
J gene: TRBJ1-1
D gene: -
clone size: -
CDR3 protein: CASSLPNLGMNTEAFF
CDR3 DNA: TGCGCCAGCAGCTTGCCCAACCTGGGCATGAACACTGAAGCTTTCTTT

V gene: TRBV9
J gene: TRBJ2-7
D gene: -
clone size: -
CDR3 protein: CASSVEAGAGSYEQYF
CDR3 DNA: TGTGCCAGCAGCGTAGAGGCTGGGGCCGGCTCCTACGAGCAGTACTTC

V gene: TRBV19
J gene: TRBJ1-1
D gene: -
clone size: -
CDR3 protein: CASSIDIQTEAFF
CDR3 DNA: TGTGCCAGTAGTATAGATATCCAGACTGAAGCTTTCTTT

V gene: TRBV11-2
J gene: TRBJ1-4
D gene: TRBD1
clone size: many
CDR3 protein: CASSSTGTYLGRVEKLFF
CDR3 DNA: TGTGCCAGCAGCTCGACAGGGACATACCTGGGGCGTGTTGAAAAACTGTTTTTT

V gene: TRBV7-2
J gene: TRBJ1-1
D gene: -
clone size: -
CDR3 protein: CASSLSNGVTEAFF
CDR3 DNA: TGTGCCAGCAGCTTAAGTAACGGTGTAACTGAAGCTTTCTTT

V gene: TRBV6-4
J gene: TRBJ1-1
D gene: -
clone size: -
CDR3 protein: CASSDRGNTGAFF
CDR3 DNA: TGTGCCAGCAGTGACAGAGGGAACACTGGAGCTTTCTTT

V gene: TRBV25-1
J gene: TRBJ2-7
D gene: -
clone size: -
CDR3 protein: CASSPRRSSYEQYF
CDR3 DNA: TGTGCCAGCAGCCCCCGGCGGAGCTCCTACGAGCAGTACTTC

V gene: TRBV6-1
J gene: TRBJ1-1
D gene: TRBD1
clone size: -
CDR3 protein: CASSDGRGLIFPEAFF
CDR3 DNA: TGTGCCAGCAGTGATGGCAGGGGGCTCATTTTCCCTGAAGCTTTCTTT

V gene: TRBV2
J gene: TRBJ2-1
D gene: TRBD2
clone size: -
CDR3 protein: CASSPTSGSYNEQFF
CDR3 DNA: TGTGCCAGCAGTCCTACTAGCGGGAGTTACAATGAGCAGTTCTTC

V gene: TRBV21-1
J gene: TRBJ1-2
D gene: -
clone size: -
CDR3 protein: CASRLGGIYGYTF
CDR3 DNA: TGTGCCAGCCGGCTCGGGGGTATCTATGGCTACACCTTC